One T cell receptor beta chain is described in this entry. The record originates from a study of blood T cell repertoires in COVID-19. Study details: PBMCs, B-cell-depleted T cells, or T cells were the source of the cDNA or gDNA that made up the material.

In the original analysis: It was from reference gene primer amplification that nucleated cell counts were estimated. This table comes from immunoSEQ multiplex PCR, and its TCRdb copy is limited to in-frame clones, with some not included. From that table come the V and J calls and clone size; the DNA was used to work out D and trimming. The sample has around 16,000 clones; approximately 90% are singletons. The TCR was taken from a man in his 60s with acute or convalescent COVID-19. The sample taken for sequencing was peripheral blood.

CDR3 nucleotides: TGTGCCAGCAGTTATACTAGCGGGAGGCGCGAGCAGTACTTC. Protein sequence: CASSYTSGRREQYF. This chain connects TRBV6-2 or TRBV6-3 to TRBJ2-7, with TRBD2 matching 12 bases. CDR1 is MNHEY and CDR2 is SVGEGT in the germline V gene. There are 14 residues in the CDR3. V lost 3 bases to trimming and J lost 6 bases; unmatched junction nucleotides: 3.